The clone carrying this T cell receptor beta chain showed up just once. Its antigen is as yet unknown. This entry belongs to a study of post-analysis software for immune sequencing data. Study information: There were relapsing-remitting, secondary progressive and progressive-relapsing multiple sclerosis among the disease courses included.

This CDR3 has 15 amino acids. Germline V gene lookup returns CDR1 SGHDT and CDR2 YYEEEE. Trimming took 0 bases from V and 5 from J; bases not matched to a gene: 6. Notes on the study in general: Controls had lower frequencies than patients of about 5 TRBV segments, which included TRBV5-6, TRBV5-1 and TRBV20-1. Controls showed significantly higher normalized Chao1 diversity than did multiple sclerosis patients.

The authors incorporated unique molecular identifiers into the TCR beta cDNA libraries. Each CDR3 protein is one row after TCRdb ran MiXCR on the PCR reads. The sample has more than 450,000 distinct CDR3 sequences, roughly two fifths seen once. The sequence was collected from a girl aged 10-17 years with multiple sclerosis. This chain uses TRBV5-6 with TRBJ2-7; 9 nucleotides agree with TRBD2. Sequencing input: blood. CDR3 region: CASSLAGVAGDEQYF. In nucleotides, the CDR3 is TGTGCCAGCAGCTTGGCCGGGGTAGCGGGAGACGAGCAGTACTTC.